One sample yielded the 10 T cell receptor beta chains listed below, sequenced in a study of T cell responses to AZD1222 COVID-19 vaccine. Sequenced by immunoSEQ multiplex PCR; TCRdb stores in-frame clones only, minus some. The sample holds roughly 190,000 clones, 92% seen once. Sequences were derived from peripheral blood, sampled on day 0 of AZD1222 vaccination. The source is an adult in good health.

The chain employs TRBV7-3 and TRBJ2-3; D may be TRBD1 (5 bases). This CDR3 has 16 residues. Germline V gene sequence: CDR1 SGHTA, CDR2 FQGTGA. Trimming removed 0 bases at V and 3 bases at J, with 13 bases between. CDR3 sequence: CASSLTPAGFTDTQYF. DNA for the CDR3: TGTGCCAGCAGCTTAACCCCGGCAGGGTTTACAGATACGCAGTATTTT.

This clone was recorded once. The chain uses TRBV10-2 and TRBJ1-5; D possibly corresponds to TRBD1 (5 bases). Germline V gene sequence: CDR1 WSHSY, CDR2 SAAADI. The CDR3 covers 12 residues. Trimming pared 3 bases from V and 5 bases from J, leaving 5 bases between. The CDR3 loop reads CASSEGDQPQHF. In DNA form, the CDR3 reads TGCGCCAGCAGTGAAGGGGATCAGCCCCAGCATTTT.

The rearrangement joins TRBV6-5 to TRBJ2-3; no clear D gene. With 6 bases removed from V and 6 bases from J, the gap between germline ends came to 16 bases. The CDR3 consists of 14 residues. Germline CDR1 reads MNHEY; CDR2 reads SVGAGI. CDR3: CASSRAEGTDTQYF. Written as DNA, the CDR3 is TGTGCCAGCAGCCGGGCAGAAGGTACGGATACGCAGTATTTT.

J is TRBJ1-4 and V is TRBV9, with D possibly TRBD1 on 5 matching bases. With 4 bases removed from V and 0 bases from J, the gap between germline ends came to 13 bases. This CDR3 is 16 amino acids long. The germline V gene encodes CDR1 SGDLS and CDR2 YYNGEE. In DNA, the CDR3 is TGTGCCAGCAGCCCTTACCCGGGGCCAACTAATGAAAAACTGTTTTTT. It translates to CASSPYPGPTNEKLFF.

The chain carries TRBV6-5 and TRBJ1-1; 7 bases line up with TRBD1. Trimming removed 2 bases from V and 2 bases from J; junction bases left unmatched: 2. In germline, CDR1 is MNHEY, CDR2 SVGAGI. The CDR3 has 14 amino acids. The DNA for the CDR3 is TGTGCCAGCAGTTACCAGGGGGGCAACACTGAAGCTTTCTTT. It encodes CASSYQGGNTEAFF.

The CDR3 DNA is TGTGCCAGCAAAAGGACTAGCGGACCCTACGAGCAGTACTTC. Protein: CASKRTSGPYEQYF. The V call is TRBV6-5, the J call TRBJ2-7; 10 bases line up with TRBD2. The CDR3 consists of 14 residues. The trim removed 7 bases at V and 2 bases at J, leaving 5 bases unmatched. Looked up from germline, CDR1 is MNHEY and CDR2 is SVGAGI.

The chain joins TRBV7-9 to TRBJ1-4; D is possibly TRBD1 (5 bases). This CDR3 is 15 amino acids long. Germline V gives CDR1 SEHNR, CDR2 FQNEAQ (reference sequence). V lost 5 bases to trimming and J lost 0 bases, with 10 bases between them. CDR3 bases: TGTGCCAGCAGCCGCGACAGCGCAACTAATGAAAAACTGTTTTTT. This encodes CASSRDSATNEKLFF.

V gene TRBV3-1 (or the pseudogene TRBV3-2) combines with J gene TRBJ1-5; 7 bases agree with TRBD1. With V trimmed by 1 base and J by 2 bases, 2 bases remained unmatched. Germline CDR1 reads LGHDT; CDR2 reads YNNKEL (reference sequence). This CDR3 has 15 residues. The CDR3 sequence: CASSQAGQGNQPQHF. The DNA of the CDR3 is TGTGCCAGCAGCCAAGCTGGACAGGGCAATCAGCCCCAGCATTTT.

J is TRBJ1-2 and V is TRBV5-1; 7 positions agree with TRBD1. V dropped 1 base and J dropped 1; count of bases not matched to a gene: 4. This CDR3 contains 15 residues. The germline V gene encodes CDR1 SGHRS and CDR2 YFSETQ. The CDR3 nucleotides read TGCGCCAGCAGCTTGACAGGGGAAGGTAACTATGGCTACACCTTC. Translating gives CASSLTGEGNYGYTF.

The rearrangement links TRBV3-1 (or the pseudogene TRBV3-2) to TRBJ1-3; 9 bases line up with TRBD1. Germline CDR1 LGHDT, CDR2 YNNKEL (reference sequence). CDR3 size: 17 residues. Trimming cost V 1 base and J 3 bases; bases outside gene matches: 7. CDR3 nucleotide sequence: TGTGCCAGCAGCCAAGCCCGGACAGGGGCGGGTGGAAACACCATATATTTT. Translation gives CASSQARTGAGGNTIYF.